Listed below are T cell receptor beta chains from one sample, sequenced in a study of T cells in Graves' hyperthyroidism and ophthalmopathy. MiXCR, applied by TCRdb to the multiplex PCR reads, yields one record per CDR3 protein. Found here are around 250,000 distinct CDR3 sequences, more than 14% of them singletons; the top ten hold more than 10%. Sequenced sample: blood. These receptors all stem from a woman aged 40-49 years with Graves' hyperthyroidism that later progressed to Graves' ophthalmopathy. CDR3s include the opening cysteine and the closing phenylalanine or tryptophan. Each record gives: V gene, clone size, J gene, D gene, CDR3 DNA, CDR3 protein. The D gene is left open where the match is weak. Only some rows state a clone size, as once, few, many or a class for expanded clones.

v_call: TRBV6-6
clone_size: many
j_call: TRBJ1-3
d_call: .
cdr3_nt: TGTGCCAGCAGTTACACCGGGACTAACCTTGGAAACACCATATATTTT
cdr3_aa: CASSYTGTNLGNTIYF

v_call: TRBV27
clone_size: .
j_call: TRBJ2-7
d_call: TRBD2
cdr3_nt: TGTGCCAGCGCCCAGCGGGAGATGGACGAGCAGTACTTC
cdr3_aa: CASAQREMDEQYF

v_call: TRBV4-2
clone_size: .
j_call: TRBJ1-1
d_call: .
cdr3_nt: TGTGCCAGCAGCCAAGACCGGGGGCCCGGCACTGAAGCTTTCTTT
cdr3_aa: CASSQDRGPGTEAFF

v_call: TRBV2
clone_size: .
j_call: TRBJ1-1
d_call: TRBD1
cdr3_nt: TGTGCCGGCAGGGGGACAGGGGGTCGGACTGAAGCTTTCTTT
cdr3_aa: CAGRGTGGRTEAFF

v_call: TRBV7-6
clone_size: few
j_call: TRBJ2-2
d_call: .
cdr3_nt: TGTGCCAGCAGCCCTGTCGGGACCCTAGACACCGGGGAGCTGTTTTTT
cdr3_aa: CASSPVGTLDTGELFF

v_call: TRBV7-3
clone_size: .
j_call: TRBJ2-2
d_call: TRBD2
cdr3_nt: TGTGCCAGCAGCTACGGACTAGCGGGCACCGGGGAGCTGTTTTTT
cdr3_aa: CASSYGLAGTGELFF

v_call: TRBV27
clone_size: many
j_call: TRBJ2-1
d_call: .
cdr3_nt: TGTGCCAGCAGTGGTCGAGCGGAAAACTTTTACAATGAGCAGTTCTTC
cdr3_aa: CASSGRAENFYNEQFF

v_call: TRBV12-3/TRBV12-4
clone_size: many
j_call: TRBJ1-6
d_call: .
cdr3_nt: TGTGCCAGCAATACCAGGAGCTCCTATAATTCACCCCTCCACTTT
cdr3_aa: CASNTRSSYNSPLHF

v_call: TRBV2
clone_size: .
j_call: TRBJ1-1
d_call: TRBD1
cdr3_nt: TGTGCCAGCATACGACAGGGCGGAGGGGACACTGAAGCTTTCTTT
cdr3_aa: CASIRQGGGDTEAFF

v_call: TRBV5-5
clone_size: few
j_call: TRBJ1-1
d_call: .
cdr3_nt: TGTGCCAGCAGTCGCGGGGGCATTGGGATGAACACTGAAGCTTTCTTT
cdr3_aa: CASSRGGIGMNTEAFF

v_call: TRBV3-1
clone_size: many
j_call: TRBJ2-7
d_call: TRBD1
cdr3_nt: TGTGCCAGCAGCCAAGGGACAGGGAATGACTACGAGCAGTACTTC
cdr3_aa: CASSQGTGNDYEQYF

v_call: TRBV2
clone_size: many
j_call: TRBJ2-1
d_call: TRBD1
cdr3_nt: TGTGCCAGCAGTGCCGGGACAGGGACGCGCGGCAACAATGAGCAGTTCTTC
cdr3_aa: CASSAGTGTRGNNEQFF

v_call: TRBV11-2
clone_size: many
j_call: TRBJ2-7
d_call: TRBD1
cdr3_nt: TGTGCCAGCAGGCACACTAGGGACAGGGGGAAGTTATACGAGCAGTACTTC
cdr3_aa: CASRHTRDRGKLYEQYF

v_call: TRBV6-2/TRBV6-3
clone_size: few
j_call: TRBJ1-6
d_call: TRBD1
cdr3_nt: TGTGCCAGCAGCAGACAGGGGGGTAGTTCACCCCTCCACTTT
cdr3_aa: CASSRQGGSSPLHF

v_call: TRBV12-3/TRBV12-4
clone_size: many
j_call: TRBJ2-3
d_call: .
cdr3_nt: TGTGCCAGCAGTTTCTCCCGAGATACGCAGTATTTT
cdr3_aa: CASSFSRDTQYF

v_call: TRBV5-6
clone_size: few
j_call: TRBJ2-2
d_call: TRBD1
cdr3_nt: TGTGCCAGCAGCGCGACAGGGACCCCGACTAACACCGGGGAGCTGTTTTTT
cdr3_aa: CASSATGTPTNTGELFF

v_call: TRBV6-1
clone_size: many
j_call: TRBJ2-4
d_call: TRBD1
cdr3_nt: TGTGCCAGCAGAGACGGACAGGGGGCTGCCAAAAACATTCAGTACTTC
cdr3_aa: CASRDGQGAAKNIQYF

v_call: TRBV20-1
clone_size: many
j_call: TRBJ1-4
d_call: .
cdr3_nt: TGCAGTGCTAGAGATTATCAGGCGAGGGTGGCAACTAATGAAAAACTGTTTTTT
cdr3_aa: CSARDYQARVATNEKLFF

v_call: TRBV7-8
clone_size: many
j_call: TRBJ2-5
d_call: TRBD2
cdr3_nt: TGTGCCAGCAGCTTAGCGGTGGATGGGGGGAGGGCCCAGGAGACCCAGTACTTC
cdr3_aa: CASSLAVDGGRAQETQYF

v_call: TRBV5-1
clone_size: many
j_call: TRBJ1-4
d_call: .
cdr3_nt: TGCGCCAGCAGCTTGGGTAGCCCTAATGAAAAACTGTTTTTT
cdr3_aa: CASSLGSPNEKLFF

v_call: TRBV27
clone_size: .
j_call: TRBJ1-2
d_call: TRBD1
cdr3_nt: TGTGCCAGCAGTTTAACCGGGACAGGGGGCCACTATGGCTACACCTTC
cdr3_aa: CASSLTGTGGHYGYTF

v_call: TRBV4-1
clone_size: .
j_call: TRBJ2-7
d_call: .
cdr3_nt: TGCGCCAGCAGCCCCCAGGGGGGGGGCTTCTACGAGCAGTACTTC
cdr3_aa: CASSPQGGGFYEQYF

v_call: TRBV2
clone_size: many
j_call: TRBJ2-2
d_call: .
cdr3_nt: TGTGCCAGCAGACAGAACACCGGGGAGCTGTTTTTT
cdr3_aa: CASRQNTGELFF

v_call: TRBV5-1
clone_size: .
j_call: TRBJ1-2
d_call: .
cdr3_nt: TGCGCCAGCAGCAAGGGGAACTATGGCTACACCTTC
cdr3_aa: CASSKGNYGYTF

v_call: TRBV6-1
clone_size: once
j_call: TRBJ1-6
d_call: .
cdr3_nt: TGTGCCCGCAGTGAAGCTGGGATACTATATTCACCCCTCCACTTT
cdr3_aa: CARSEAGILYSPLHF

v_call: TRBV29-1
clone_size: many
j_call: TRBJ1-3
d_call: .
cdr3_nt: TGCAGCGTTGAGGCTGAGGGGAACACCATATATTTT
cdr3_aa: CSVEAEGNTIYF

v_call: TRBV6-1
clone_size: few
j_call: TRBJ2-7
d_call: .
cdr3_nt: TGTGCCAGCAGTGTGTGGGGGAGCTCCTACGAGCAGTACTTC
cdr3_aa: CASSVWGSSYEQYF

v_call: TRBV29-1
clone_size: many
j_call: TRBJ1-5
d_call: TRBD1
cdr3_nt: TGCAGCGCCGTGACAGGGGGGAGCAATCAGCCCCAGCATTTT
cdr3_aa: CSAVTGGSNQPQHF

v_call: TRBV4-1
clone_size: few
j_call: TRBJ2-7
d_call: TRBD1
cdr3_nt: TGCGCCAGCAGCGAAAGGACAGGGATCCACGAGCAGTACTTC
cdr3_aa: CASSERTGIHEQYF

v_call: TRBV2
clone_size: .
j_call: TRBJ1-2
d_call: .
cdr3_nt: TGTGCCAGCAGTGGCAGAGGGGTCTATGGCTACACCTTC
cdr3_aa: CASSGRGVYGYTF

v_call: TRBV6-1
clone_size: many
j_call: TRBJ1-1
d_call: .
cdr3_nt: TGTGCCAGCAGTTGGACGGAGGGAATGTGGGAGGCTTTCTTT
cdr3_aa: CASSWTEGMWEAFF

v_call: TRBV20-1
clone_size: many
j_call: TRBJ1-4
d_call: TRBD1
cdr3_nt: TGCAGTGCTAGTCGGGGACAGGGTGGTGAAAAACTGTTTTTT
cdr3_aa: CSASRGQGGEKLFF

v_call: TRBV9
clone_size: many
j_call: TRBJ1-1
d_call: TRBD1
cdr3_nt: TGTGCCAGCAGCGCTCCAGGGGGCGGGGGGTATGATCGGAACACTGAAGCTTTCTTT
cdr3_aa: CASSAPGGGGYDRNTEAFF

v_call: TRBV6-1
clone_size: many
j_call: TRBJ2-7
d_call: .
cdr3_nt: TGTGCCAGCAGTCCAATCACAGGGATCAGTCGTCACGAGCAGTACTTC
cdr3_aa: CASSPITGISRHEQYF

v_call: TRBV10-3
clone_size: many
j_call: TRBJ2-1
d_call: .
cdr3_nt: TGTGCCATCAGTGAGGTGGAAGAGCAGTTCTTC
cdr3_aa: CAISEVEEQFF

v_call: TRBV5-6
clone_size: .
j_call: TRBJ1-4
d_call: .
cdr3_nt: TGTGCCAGCAGCTTGATGACAGCGGACAATGAAAAACTGTTTTTT
cdr3_aa: CASSLMTADNEKLFF

v_call: TRBV7-3
clone_size: .
j_call: TRBJ1-5
d_call: .
cdr3_nt: TGTGCCAGCAGCTTATCCGGGGGCAACAATCAGCCCCAGCATTTT
cdr3_aa: CASSLSGGNNQPQHF

v_call: TRBV10-3
clone_size: many
j_call: TRBJ2-1
d_call: TRBD2
cdr3_nt: TGTGCCATCAGTGCGGGACTAGCGGCGCATGAGCAGTTCTTC
cdr3_aa: CAISAGLAAHEQFF

v_call: TRBV10-3
clone_size: few
j_call: TRBJ1-2
d_call: .
cdr3_nt: TGTGCCATCACCGGAGGGGAGGGAATATATGGCTACACCTTC
cdr3_aa: CAITGGEGIYGYTF

v_call: TRBV7-2
clone_size: many
j_call: TRBJ2-3
d_call: TRBD2
cdr3_nt: TGTGCCAGCAGCTTATTGCCCGGGGAGGGAAGCACAGATACGCAGTATTTT
cdr3_aa: CASSLLPGEGSTDTQYF

v_call: TRBV7-9
clone_size: many
j_call: TRBJ2-1
d_call: TRBD2
cdr3_nt: TGTGCCAGCAGCCCCCGAACGCCCCTTCTTGCGGGAGCACGAGATGAGCAGTTCTTC
cdr3_aa: CASSPRTPLLAGARDEQFF

v_call: TRBV20-1
clone_size: many
j_call: TRBJ2-1
d_call: TRBD2
cdr3_nt: TGCAGTGCTCAAACTAGCGGGAGTTTTATAGACAATGAGCAGTTCTTC
cdr3_aa: CSAQTSGSFIDNEQFF